The present T cell receptor (beta chain) was sequenced within a study of Graves' ophthalmopathy and Graves' hyperthyroidism. TCR beta CDR3 amplification used RNA transcripts. HTBI primers served in a first-round RT-PCR, which a second-round multiplex PCR followed. One entry per CDR3 protein results from TCRdb running MiXCR on the multiplex PCR reads. This sample carries around 470,000 distinct CDR3 sequences, approximately 15% of them seen once, and the ten largest clones take 9.8%. Study-level findings and limits: Detected in blood as well were most expanded thyroid clonotypes with frequency above 0.001. The model reached 70.59% sensitivity and around 72% specificity for predicting ophthalmopathy progression.

This clonotype was counted ten times or more. Antigen unknown. V lost 0 bases and J 7 bases, leaving 13 bases between the germline ends. This CDR3 spans 14 amino acids. Germline CDR1 SGDLS, CDR2 YYNGEE. Other autoimmune diseases, uncontrolled infections, pregnancy or lactation led to the exclusion of patients. It was from roughly 10 ml of fresh peripheral blood that the PBMCs came. The clonotype originates from a woman younger than 45 with Graves' ophthalmopathy. The specimen sequenced was blood. The gene calls are TRBV9 and TRBJ2-5, with D perhaps matching TRBD1 (5 bases). CDR3 sequence (DNA): TGTGCCAGCAGCGTAGGAAGGGGCGGCGGGACCCAGTACTTC. The encoded protein is CASSVGRGGGTQYF.